Below, 32 T cell receptor beta chains from the same sample are listed, as sequenced in a study of blood T cell repertoires in COVID-19. Assay used: immunoSEQ multiplex PCR; TCRdb lists only in-frame clones, some missing. The repertoire holds 60,000 to 85,000 clones, with approximately 85% as singletons. Sample: peripheral blood. These receptors originate from a man aged 55 to 70 with COVID-19, enrolled during active disease.

This clone was seen more than once but under ten times. V and J are TRBV28 and TRBJ1-4; tentatively, D is TRBD1 (6 bases). Germline CDR1 reads MDHEN; CDR2 reads SYDVKM. Between the trimmed V and J ends, which lost 5 bases and 4 bases, there was a span of 17 bases. The CDR3 runs 16 residues. CDR3 bases: TGTGCCAGCAGTCCCTACAGGGATAGGATTAATGAAAAACTGTTTTTT. Amino acids: CASSPYRDRINEKLFF.

J is TRBJ1-5 and V is TRBV30, with D uncertain. This CDR3 contains 14 residues. The V end was cut by 1 base, the J end by 2 bases, with 9 bases between. From germline, CDR1 is GTSNPN and CDR2 SVGIG (reference sequence). The CDR3 nucleotides read TGTGCCTGGAGTGGGGAGGGAGGCAATCAGCCCCAGCATTTT. Its protein product is CAWSGEGGNQPQHF. Filled out from reference TRBV30 and TRBJ1-5, the complete variable domain reads SQTIHQWPATLVQPVGSPLSLECTVEGTSNPNLYWYRQAAGRGLQLLFYSVGIGQISSEVPQNLSASRPQDRQFILSSKKLLLSDSGFYLCAWSGEGGNQPQHFGDGTRLSIL.

The chain combines TRBV28 with TRBJ1-6, with 12 positions matching TRBD1. V was pared by 5 bases and J by 5 bases, with 10 bases of the junction left unmatched. The CDR3 runs 18 residues. Germline-derived CDR1 and CDR2 are MDHEN and SYDVKM. The CDR3 DNA reads as TGTGCCAGCAGTCCCGGGACAGGGGGCCTCGGGGATAATTCACCCCTCCACTTT. As protein: CASSPGTGGLGDNSPLHF.

The V gene is TRBV2, the J gene TRBJ1-1, with TRBD1 identical over 8 bases. The germline CDR1 and CDR2 sequences are SNHLY and FYNNEI. V trimming: 4 bases; J trimming: 0 bases; junction bases outside the gene matches: 4. The CDR3 covers 15 residues. The CDR3 region has the DNA TGTGCCAGCAGTGGCTTGGGACAGGTGAACACTGAAGCTTTCTTT. As protein: CASSGLGQVNTEAFF. Supplemented by reference TRBV2 and TRBJ1-1, the full variable domain reads EPEVTQTPSHQVTQMGQEVILRCVPISNHLYFYWYRQILGQKVEFLVSFYNNEISEKSEIFDDQFSVERPDGSNFTLKIRSTKLEDSAMYFCASSGLGQVNTEAFFGQGTRLTVV.

This chain links TRBV7-9 with TRBJ1-5, with unresolved D. Trimming shortened V by 4 bases and J by 2 bases, and 18 bases separated the two germline ends. The CDR3 has 17 amino acids. The germline CDR1 and CDR2 sequences are SEHNR and FQNEAQ (reference sequence). The CDR3 reads CASSSRRGNWGNQPQHF. CDR3 nucleotide sequence: TGTGCCAGCAGCTCCCGCCGAGGCAATTGGGGCAATCAGCCCCAGCATTTT.

This chain links TRBV5-4 with TRBJ2-1, with TRBD2 matching over 15 bases. The trim removed 4 bases at V and 0 bases at J, leaving 8 bases unmatched. In germline, CDR1 is SGHNT, CDR2 YYREEE (reference sequence). The CDR3 totals 19 residues. The CDR3 sequence is CASSPARTSGGVSYNEQFF. The DNA of the CDR3 is TGTGCCAGCAGCCCGGCCCGGACTAGCGGGGGGGTCTCCTACAATGAGCAGTTCTTC.

The chain combines TRBV29-1 with TRBJ2-3; TRBD1 is a possible D gene (6 bases). V dropped 5 bases and J dropped 5 bases, with 17 bases sitting between them. This CDR3 comprises 14 residues. CDR1 and CDR2 from the germline V gene are SQVTM and ANQGSEA. DNA for the CDR3: TGCAGCGTTTCTCCTACAGGGTTGGGAGATACGCAGTATTTT. Protein sequence: CSVSPTGLGDTQYF.

A single count supports this clone. This chain uses TRBV7-3 with TRBJ2-2, with D possibly being TRBD2 (5 bases). The CDR3 runs 15 residues. Germline V gene data show CDR1 as SGHTA and CDR2 as FQGTGA. V was trimmed by 7 bases and J by 5 bases, leaving 17 bases between them. The CDR3 reads CASILRDVATGELFF. The DNA for the CDR3 is TGTGCCAGCATCCTACGGGATGTAGCTACCGGGGAGCTGTTTTTT.

The CDR3 loop is CASSKANSSSYNSPLHF. The CDR3 region has the DNA TGTGCCAGCAGCAAAGCTAACAGCAGCTCCTATAATTCACCCCTCCACTTT. The gene calls are TRBV21-1 and TRBJ1-6; TRBD1 is the table's D call, not checked against the DNA. TRBV21-1 is a recognized pseudogene. This CDR3 has 17 amino acids.

This sequence joins TRBV7-3 and TRBJ2-5; 10 bases map to TRBD2. Per the germline V gene, CDR1 is SGHTA and CDR2 is FQGTGA. The CDR3 runs to 18 residues. Trimming cost V 2 bases and J 5 bases; bases outside gene matches: 14. In nucleotides, the CDR3 is TGTGCCAGCAGCTTAGTGGGAGGGCTAGCGGGAGTTGGGGAGACCCAGTACTTC. Its translation: CASSLVGGLAGVGETQYF. The variable domain in full, with the rest retrieved from reference TRBV7-3 and TRBJ2-5, is GAGVSQTPSNKVTEKGKYVELRCDPISGHTALYWYRQSLGQGPEFLIYFQGTGAADDSGLPNDRFFAVRPEGSVSTLKIQRTERGDSAVYLCASSLVGGLAGVGETQYFGPGTRLLVL.

V gene TRBV5-1 combines with J gene TRBJ1-5; 7 nucleotides align to TRBD1. The CDR3 is made up of 18 amino acids. After removal of 3 bases from V and 0 bases from J, the junction contained 12 bases not matched to a gene. Germline loops: CDR1 SGHRS, CDR2 YFSETQ. The CDR3 is CASSSGTDLCYSNQPQHF. For the CDR3, the DNA is TGCGCCAGCAGCTCGGGGACAGATCTATGCTATAGCAATCAGCCCCAGCATTTT.

The J gene is TRBJ2-1, the V gene TRBV2; 8 bases align to TRBD1. Germline values: CDR1 SNHLY, CDR2 FYNNEI. V gave up 6 bases and J gave up 0 bases; unmatched junction bases: 4. This CDR3 comprises 15 residues. The DNA of the CDR3 is TGTGCCAGCAGGATAGGACAGGGCTCCTACAATGAGCAGTTCTTC. The encoded protein is CASRIGQGSYNEQFF.

The genes are TRBV4-2 and TRBJ2-5; 9 bases are a match to TRBD2. CDR3 length: 16 amino acids. Germline loops: CDR1 LGHNA, CDR2 YNFKEQ. The V segment lost 0 bases and the J segment 4 bases; nucleotides outside the gene matches: 6. The CDR3 region has the DNA TGTGCCAGCAGCCAAGAGGCGGGGGGGCTGGGAGAGACCCAGTACTTC. It is translated as CASSQEAGGLGETQYF.

In its sample, this clone was seen a few times. The chain carries TRBV19 and TRBJ1-4; D is undetermined. Germline V gene data show CDR1 as LNHDA and CDR2 as SQIVND (reference sequence). Trimming left V 4 bases short and J 7 bases short, with 16 bases between. CDR3 size: 15 residues. The CDR3 DNA is TGTGCCAGTAGTAAGCCAGCGGGCGTTGGTGAAAAACTGTTTTTT. Protein product: CASSKPAGVGEKLFF.

The CDR3 reads CASSLRKNNSPLHF. In DNA form, the CDR3 reads TGTGCCAGCAGCCTCAGGAAAAATAATTCACCCCTCCACTTT. The chain links TRBV13 to TRBJ1-6; D not certain. CDR3 length: 14 amino acids. The V end lost 5 bases, the J end lost 5 bases, and 10 bases lay between the germline ends. Germline CDR1 reads PRHDT; CDR2 reads FYEKMQ (reference sequence).

The gene calls are TRBV5-1 and TRBJ2-2, with a possible D match to TRBD1 (5 bases). The ends were cut back, 3 bases at V and 6 bases at J, with 21 bases in the middle. The CDR3 sequence is 17 residues long. Germline CDR1 and CDR2: SGHRS and YFSETQ. As DNA, the CDR3 is TGCGCCAGCAGCTCGACATGGACACCCCCTTTTTCCGGGGAGCTGTTTTTT. Translated: CASSSTWTPPFSGELFF.

The chain is built from TRBV2 and TRBJ1-5; D is undetermined. The germline CDR1 and CDR2 sequences are SNHLY and FYNNEI. The CDR3 runs 15 residues. V lost 6 bases and J lost 3, with 15 bases in between. CDR3 amino acids: CASSIWAGNNQPQHF. The CDR3 bases are TGTGCCAGCAGCATATGGGCGGGGAACAATCAGCCCCAGCATTTT.

The chain's CDR3 is CASSRDSYNEQFF. The CDR3 region has the DNA TGTGCCAGCAGCCGGGACTCGTACAATGAGCAGTTCTTC. The V gene is TRBV14, the J gene TRBJ2-1; weak D call: TRBD2 (6 bases). CDR1 SGHDN and CDR2 FVKESK come from the germline V gene. CDR3 size: 13 residues. Trimming removed 4 bases at V and 4 bases at J, with 8 bases between.

The V and J genes are TRBV7-3 and TRBJ2-1, with 7 bases that match TRBD1. The CDR3 contains 12 residues. CDR1 and CDR2 (germline): SGHTA, FQGTGA. With 3 bases clipped from V and 8 bases from J, the junction kept 1 base outside the gene matches. The CDR3 spells CASSFTGDEQFF. The CDR3 region has the DNA TGTGCCAGCAGCTTTACAGGGGATGAGCAGTTCTTC.

The table lists this clone with a few counts. The chain uses TRBV7-9 and TRBJ2-5; 8 bases map to TRBD1. This CDR3 is 15 amino acids long. Trimming removed 3 bases from V and 5 bases from J; junction bases left unmatched: 8. Per germline, CDR1 SEHNR and CDR2 FQNEAQ (reference sequence). CDR3 nucleotide sequence: TGTGCCAGCAGCTTCTTTTCAGGGGGCGGTGAGACCCAGTACTTC. As protein: CASSFFSGGGETQYF.

This chain uses TRBV9 with TRBJ1-2; D gene unclear. Trimming removed 4 bases at V and 3 bases at J, with 16 bases between. The CDR3 runs 15 residues. CDR1 and CDR2 (germline): SGDLS, YYNGEE. CDR3 region: CASSLSTLGDYGYTF. CDR3 DNA: TGTGCCAGCAGCCTAAGCACCCTCGGGGACTATGGCTACACCTTC. Full variable domain (rest looked up from reference TRBV9 and TRBJ1-2): DSGVTQTPKHLITATGQRVTLRCSPRSGDLSVYWYQQSLDQGLQFLIQYYNGEERAKGNILERFSAQQFPDLHSELNLSSLELGDSALYFCASSLSTLGDYGYTFGSGTRLTVV.

The V and J genes are TRBV6-5 and TRBJ1-2; a weak D match, TRBD1 (6 bases). The CDR3 is made up of 15 amino acids. The germline V gene has CDR1 MNHEY and CDR2 SVGAGI. V lost 2 bases and J lost 2, with 12 bases in between. This CDR3 is CASSYQTGSNYGYTF. The CDR3 DNA follows: TGTGCCAGCAGTTACCAGACAGGATCCAACTATGGCTACACCTTC.

The chain uses TRBV3-1 (or the pseudogene TRBV3-2) and TRBJ2-1, with TRBD2 matching over 9 bases. After removal of 3 bases from V and 8 bases from J, the junction contained 8 bases not matched to a gene. The CDR3 has 15 residues. Germline V gene data show CDR1 as LGHDT and CDR2 as YNNKEL (reference sequence). In DNA form, the CDR3 reads TGTGCCAGCAGCCATTTAGCGGGGGCAACGGATGAGCAGTTCTTC. Translation gives CASSHLAGATDEQFF.

Only one count was recorded for this clone. The chain joins TRBV7-9 to TRBJ2-5, with 9 positions matching TRBD1. Germline V lookup: CDR1 SEHNR, CDR2 FQNEAQ (reference sequence). This CDR3 is built from 14 residues. The V segment lost 7 bases and the J segment 4 bases; nucleotides outside the gene matches: 7. CDR3: CASNTQGAPETQYF. In DNA, the CDR3 is TGTGCCAGCAACACACAGGGGGCTCCAGAGACCCAGTACTTC.

The chain links TRBV18 to TRBJ2-1; D possibly corresponds to TRBD2 (6 bases). The V gene lost 3 bases and the J gene lost 1 base, with 10 bases spanning the gap. Germline V lookup: CDR1 KGHSH, CDR2 LQKENI. The CDR3 has 15 amino acids. CDR3: CASSPGSSSYNEQFF. The CDR3 DNA sequence: TGTGCCAGCTCACCCGGGAGTAGTTCCTACAATGAGCAGTTCTTC.

The chain carries TRBV20-1 and TRBJ1-2; the D gene is possibly TRBD1 (5 bases). Germline V gene lookup returns CDR1 DFQATT and CDR2 SNEGSKA (reference sequence). There are 14 residues in the CDR3. Deletions cut 3 bases from V and 2 bases from J, with 13 bases between. The CDR3 loop reads CSASLAAGNYGYTF. The CDR3 DNA follows: TGCAGTGCTAGTTTGGCGGCAGGGAACTATGGCTACACCTTC.

This clone has just one count. The chain joins TRBV7-3 to TRBJ2-1, with 13 bases identical to TRBD2. The CDR3 runs 17 residues. V shed 2 bases and J 11 bases; nucleotides not matched to a gene: 12. The germline CDR1 and CDR2 sequences are SGHTA and FQGTGA. DNA of the CDR3: TGTGCCAGCAGCTTAGCCCGGGGACTAGCGGGATCACCGAAGCAGTTCTTC. It encodes CASSLARGLAGSPKQFF.

The chain recombines TRBV2 with TRBJ2-3; TRBD2 is a possible D gene (7 bases). Trimming pared 4 bases from V and 0 bases from J, leaving 14 bases between. The CDR3 covers 16 residues. Germline-derived CDR1 and CDR2 are SNHLY and FYNNEI. This CDR3 is CASSGRGGLSTDTQYF. The CDR3 DNA is TGTGCCAGCAGTGGCCGCGGGGGCCTCAGCACAGATACGCAGTATTTT.

The genes are TRBV7-7 and TRBJ1-4; D remains ambiguous. Germline lookup yields CDR1 SSHAT and CDR2 FNYEAQ (reference sequence). The CDR3 totals 13 residues. V lost 1 base, J lost 5 bases, and 5 bases lay in between. The CDR3 region has the DNA TGTGCCAGCAGCTTAGGCAGAAATGAAAAACTGTTTTTT. Translated, it gives CASSLGRNEKLFF.

CDR3 sequence (DNA): TGTGCCAGCAGCCAAGGGCCCGACAGGGGAGGTGAGACCCAGTACTTC. This codes for CASSQGPDRGGETQYF. V is TRBV3-1 (or the pseudogene TRBV3-2) and J is TRBJ2-5, with TRBD1 identical over 8 bases. This CDR3 region has 16 residues. The germline V gene has CDR1 LGHDT and CDR2 YNNKEL (reference sequence). With V trimmed by 1 base and J by 5 bases, 9 bases remained unmatched.

This clone appeared a single time. The chain is built from TRBV7-9 and TRBJ2-7; weak D call: TRBD2 (5 bases). Germline V gene data show CDR1 as SEHNR and CDR2 as FQNEAQ (reference sequence). V lost 5 bases to trimming and J lost 1 base, with 18 bases between them. The CDR3 consists of 16 residues. The CDR3, as DNA: TGTGCCAGCAGCCCCCGACCGCCCGGGAAATCCTACGAGCAGTACTTC. It codes for CASSPRPPGKSYEQYF.

The V gene is TRBV3-1 (or the pseudogene TRBV3-2), the J gene TRBJ1-2; 11 bases align to TRBD1. With 6 bases clipped from V and 4 bases from J, the junction kept 4 bases outside the gene matches. The germline CDR1 and CDR2 sequences are LGHDT and YNNKEL (reference sequence). The CDR3 sequence is 14 residues long. The CDR3 region has the DNA TGTGCCAGCAGTCCCGGGACAGGGGGCTATGGCTACACCTTC. This gives the protein CASSPGTGGYGYTF.